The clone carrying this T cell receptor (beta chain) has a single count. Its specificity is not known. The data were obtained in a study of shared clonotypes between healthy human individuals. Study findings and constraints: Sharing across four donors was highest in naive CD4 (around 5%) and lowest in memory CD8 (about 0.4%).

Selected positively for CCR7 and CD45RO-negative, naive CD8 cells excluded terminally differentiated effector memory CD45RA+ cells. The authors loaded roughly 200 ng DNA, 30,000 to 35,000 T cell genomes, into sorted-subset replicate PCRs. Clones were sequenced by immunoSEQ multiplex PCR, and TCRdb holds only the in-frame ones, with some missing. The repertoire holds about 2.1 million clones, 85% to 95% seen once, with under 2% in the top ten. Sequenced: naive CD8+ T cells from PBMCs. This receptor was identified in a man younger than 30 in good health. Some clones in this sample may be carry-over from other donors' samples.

The CDR3 loop reads CASSSFNAYEQYF. CDR3 nucleotides: TGTGCCAGCAGCTCCTTTAACGCGTACGAGCAGTACTTC. The gene calls are TRBV7-3 and TRBJ2-7, with no clear D. CDR3 length equals 13 residues. V was trimmed by 4 bases and J by 4 bases, leaving 11 bases between them. Germline values: CDR1 SGHTA, CDR2 FQGTGA.